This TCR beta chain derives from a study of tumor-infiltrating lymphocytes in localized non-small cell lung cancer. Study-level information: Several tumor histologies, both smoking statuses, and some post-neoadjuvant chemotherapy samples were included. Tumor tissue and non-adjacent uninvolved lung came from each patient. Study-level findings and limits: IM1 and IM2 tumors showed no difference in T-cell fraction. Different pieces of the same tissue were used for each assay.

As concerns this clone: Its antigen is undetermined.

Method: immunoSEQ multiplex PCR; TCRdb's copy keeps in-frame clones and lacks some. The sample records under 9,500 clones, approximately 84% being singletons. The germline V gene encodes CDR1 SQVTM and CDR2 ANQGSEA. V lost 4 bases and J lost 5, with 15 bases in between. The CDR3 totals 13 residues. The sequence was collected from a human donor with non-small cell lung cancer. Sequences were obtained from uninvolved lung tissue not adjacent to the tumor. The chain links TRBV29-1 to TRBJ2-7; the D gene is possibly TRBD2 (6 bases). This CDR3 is CSVGASSGNEQYF. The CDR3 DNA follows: TGCAGCGTTGGTGCCAGTAGCGGCAACGAGCAGTACTTC.